The sequence of this T cell receptor (beta chain) was determined in a study of blood T cell repertoires in COVID-19. On the study more broadly: PBMCs, B-cell-depleted T cells, or T cells were the source of the cDNA or gDNA that made up the material.

A word on this clone: The junction does not match germline at one end; this may be a read error.

The CDR3 loop spans 16 amino acids. Germline V gene data show CDR1 as LGHNA and CDR2 as YSLEER. One Seattle source followed patients from active infection through their disease course. Per the original methods: Reference gene primer amplification gave estimated nucleated cell counts. Profiling relied on immunoSEQ multiplex PCR, and the TCRdb table lists in-frame clones only, not all of them. That table supplies the V and J calls and clone size; D and trimming were determined from the DNA. This sample has 200,000 to 250,000 clones, with about 90% found just once. Sample: peripheral blood. V and J are TRBV4-3 and TRBJ2-1; 8 bases are a match to TRBD1. This clonotype was sampled from a man in his thirties or forties with COVID-19, enrolled during active disease. The CDR3: CASSHLQGAGYYEQFF. The CDR3 nucleotides read TGCGCCAGCAGCCACCTCCAGGGGGCAGGCTACTATGAGCAGTTCTTC.